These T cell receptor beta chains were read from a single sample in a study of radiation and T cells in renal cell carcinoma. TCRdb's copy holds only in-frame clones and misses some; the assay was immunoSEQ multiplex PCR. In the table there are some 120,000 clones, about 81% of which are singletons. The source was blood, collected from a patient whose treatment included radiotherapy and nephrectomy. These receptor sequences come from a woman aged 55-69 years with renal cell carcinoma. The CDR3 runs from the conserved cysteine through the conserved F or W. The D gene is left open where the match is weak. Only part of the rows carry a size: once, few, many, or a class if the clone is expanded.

cdr3_nt: TGTGCCAGCAGCTTGTTGGGGGGAACTAACTATGGCTACACCTTC
cdr3_aa: CASSLLGGTNYGYTF
v_call: TRBV5-6
j_call: TRBJ1-2
clone_size: many
d_call: -

cdr3_nt: TGTGCCAGCAGAATGGGGTTCGGGGGGACAGATACGCAGTATTTT
cdr3_aa: CASRMGFGGTDTQYF
v_call: TRBV6-5
j_call: TRBJ2-3
clone_size: -
d_call: TRBD2

cdr3_nt: TGTGCCAGCAGTCTACGGGGGGGACTCGATGGCTACACCTTC
cdr3_aa: CASSLRGGLDGYTF
v_call: TRBV7-9
j_call: TRBJ1-2
clone_size: few
d_call: -

cdr3_nt: TGTGCCAGCAGCTTAATCGGAGCGGGGGGAATAGCTCACTACGAGCAGTACTTC
cdr3_aa: CASSLIGAGGIAHYEQYF
v_call: TRBV5-4
j_call: TRBJ2-7
clone_size: -
d_call: TRBD2

cdr3_nt: TGTGCCAGCAGTTCCCCCGGGACAGGTCTTGGCGATGAGCAGTTCTTC
cdr3_aa: CASSSPGTGLGDEQFF
v_call: TRBV28
j_call: TRBJ2-1
clone_size: -
d_call: TRBD1

cdr3_nt: TGTGCCAGCACCCCGCGGGACTCCAACGAGCAGTACTTC
cdr3_aa: CASTPRDSNEQYF
v_call: TRBV6-5
j_call: TRBJ2-7
clone_size: -
d_call: -

cdr3_nt: TGCGCCAGCAGCCTCCGGGACAGTGGATCTGAAGCTTTCTTT
cdr3_aa: CASSLRDSGSEAFF
v_call: TRBV4-1
j_call: TRBJ1-1
clone_size: -
d_call: TRBD1

cdr3_nt: TGTGCCAGCAGCTACGCGGGACAGGGCAACTATGGCTACACCTTC
cdr3_aa: CASSYAGQGNYGYTF
v_call: TRBV5-4
j_call: TRBJ1-2
clone_size: -
d_call: TRBD1

cdr3_nt: TGTGCCAGCAGCTTGCGAAGGGTGACGAACACTGAAGCTTTCTTT
cdr3_aa: CASSLRRVTNTEAFF
v_call: TRBV5-6
j_call: TRBJ1-1
clone_size: -
d_call: -

cdr3_nt: TGTGCCAGCAGTTACTCGGGGACGGGAAAGGAGACCCAGTACTTC
cdr3_aa: CASSYSGTGKETQYF
v_call: TRBV6-6
j_call: TRBJ2-5
clone_size: -
d_call: -

cdr3_nt: TGTGCCAGCAGTTACGTCAGGACGGCTAATGAAAAACTGTTTTTT
cdr3_aa: CASSYVRTANEKLFF
v_call: TRBV6-5
j_call: TRBJ1-4
clone_size: -
d_call: -

cdr3_nt: TGCGCCAGCAGCTTGGGAGGGACAGGGGCCCAGCCCCAGCATTTT
cdr3_aa: CASSLGGTGAQPQHF
v_call: TRBV5-1
j_call: TRBJ1-5
clone_size: -
d_call: TRBD1

cdr3_nt: TGCAGCGTTGCTATAACGGGGGAAGAGACCCAGTACTTC
cdr3_aa: CSVAITGEETQYF
v_call: TRBV29-1
j_call: TRBJ2-5
clone_size: -
d_call: -

cdr3_nt: TGTGCCAGCAGCTCCACTATTACAGATACGCAGTATTTT
cdr3_aa: CASSSTITDTQYF
v_call: TRBV7-2
j_call: TRBJ2-3
clone_size: few
d_call: -

cdr3_nt: TGTGCCAGCAGCTTGTCCAGAACCTACGAGCAGTACTTC
cdr3_aa: CASSLSRTYEQYF
v_call: TRBV11-2
j_call: TRBJ2-7
clone_size: -
d_call: -

cdr3_nt: TGTGCCAGCAGCCCGACAGGGAACTACTATGGCTACACCTTC
cdr3_aa: CASSPTGNYYGYTF
v_call: TRBV7-6
j_call: TRBJ1-2
clone_size: many
d_call: TRBD1

cdr3_nt: TGCAGCGTAGTAGACCCCAATTCCTCCTACAATGAGCAGTTCTTC
cdr3_aa: CSVVDPNSSYNEQFF
v_call: TRBV29-1
j_call: TRBJ2-1
clone_size: once
d_call: -

cdr3_nt: TGTGCCAGCAATACCCGAGATACTGGAAACACCATATATTTT
cdr3_aa: CASNTRDTGNTIYF
v_call: TRBV6-1
j_call: TRBJ1-3
clone_size: -
d_call: -